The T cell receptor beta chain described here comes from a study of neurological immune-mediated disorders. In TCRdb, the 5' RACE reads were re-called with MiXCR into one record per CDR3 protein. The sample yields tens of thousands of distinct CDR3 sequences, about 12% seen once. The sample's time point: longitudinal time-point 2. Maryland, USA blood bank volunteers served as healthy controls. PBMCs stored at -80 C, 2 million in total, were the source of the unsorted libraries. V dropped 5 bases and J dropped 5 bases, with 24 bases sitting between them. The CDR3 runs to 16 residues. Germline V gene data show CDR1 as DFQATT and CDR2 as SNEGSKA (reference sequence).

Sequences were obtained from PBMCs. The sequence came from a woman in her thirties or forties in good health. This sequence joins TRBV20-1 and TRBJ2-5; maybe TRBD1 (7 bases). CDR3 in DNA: TGCAGTGCTCCAGTTCAGGGGGGAGGAGAGGCCGAGACCCAGTACTTC. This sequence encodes CSAPVQGGGEAETQYF.